This section outlines one T cell receptor beta chain sequence together with its context. The antigen is undetermined. On the basis of clinical symptoms, serum thyroxine and TRAb, thyroid ultrasound and orbital computed tomography, diagnoses were made. This record comes from a study of T cells in Graves' hyperthyroidism and ophthalmopathy. The V end lost 5 bases, the J end lost 9 bases, and 14 bases lay between the germline ends. This CDR3 is built from 13 residues. Using RNA transcripts as the source, TCR beta CDR3 regions were amplified. The TCR CDR3 first-round RT-PCR relied on the HTBI primer set. Each CDR3 protein is one row after TCRdb ran MiXCR on the multiplex PCR reads. Among 490,000 or so distinct CDR3 sequences listed, approximately 48% were seen once. Broader study findings: Also found in blood were most expanded thyroid clonotypes above 0.001. Separating ophthalmopathy from stable hyperthyroidism was achieved by a 13 V-J model. Before onset, ophthalmopathy was predicted by the model a median roughly 6.8 months earlier.

This TCR came from an adult woman with Graves' disease, either hyperthyroidism or ophthalmopathy (not recorded which). The chain combines TRBV12-3 or TRBV12-4 with TRBJ1-5, with D unclear. The specimen sequenced was peripheral blood or thyroid tissue (not recorded which). The CDR3: CASSPGSLSPQHF. The CDR3 DNA is TGTGCCAGCAGTCCGGGGAGCCTATCGCCCCAGCATTTT.